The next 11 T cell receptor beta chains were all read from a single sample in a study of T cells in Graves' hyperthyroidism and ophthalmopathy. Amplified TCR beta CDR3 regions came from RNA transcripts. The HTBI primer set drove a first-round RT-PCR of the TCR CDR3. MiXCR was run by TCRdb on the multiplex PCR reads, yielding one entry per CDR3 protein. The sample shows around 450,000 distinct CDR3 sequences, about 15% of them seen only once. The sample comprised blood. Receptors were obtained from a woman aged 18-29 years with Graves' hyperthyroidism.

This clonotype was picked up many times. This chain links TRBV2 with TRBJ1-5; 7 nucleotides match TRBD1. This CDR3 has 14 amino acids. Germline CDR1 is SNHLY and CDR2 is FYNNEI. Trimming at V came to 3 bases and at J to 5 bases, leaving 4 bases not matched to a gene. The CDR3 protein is CASSDGTEDQPQHF. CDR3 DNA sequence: TGTGCCAGCAGTGACGGGACAGAGGATCAGCCCCAGCATTTT.

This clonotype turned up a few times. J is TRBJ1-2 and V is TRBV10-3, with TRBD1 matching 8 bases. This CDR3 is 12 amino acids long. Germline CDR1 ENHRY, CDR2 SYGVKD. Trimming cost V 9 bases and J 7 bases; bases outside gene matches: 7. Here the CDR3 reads CAIGDRGGGYTF. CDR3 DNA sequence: TGTGCCATAGGAGACAGGGGAGGTGGCTACACCTTC.

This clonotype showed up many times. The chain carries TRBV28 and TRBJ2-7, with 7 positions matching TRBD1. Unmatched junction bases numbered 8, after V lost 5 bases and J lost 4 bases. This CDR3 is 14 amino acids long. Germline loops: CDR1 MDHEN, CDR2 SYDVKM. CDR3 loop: CASSTTGYRYEQYF. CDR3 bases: TGTGCCAGCAGTACGACAGGGTATAGGTACGAGCAGTACTTC.

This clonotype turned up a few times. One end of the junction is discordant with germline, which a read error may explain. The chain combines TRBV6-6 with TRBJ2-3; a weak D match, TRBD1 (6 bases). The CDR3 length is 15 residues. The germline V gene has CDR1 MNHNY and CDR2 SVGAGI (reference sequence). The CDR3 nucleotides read TGTGCCAGCAGTTACCTGGGGGCCAAGAGAGATACGCAGTGTTTT. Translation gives CASSYLGAKRDTQCF.

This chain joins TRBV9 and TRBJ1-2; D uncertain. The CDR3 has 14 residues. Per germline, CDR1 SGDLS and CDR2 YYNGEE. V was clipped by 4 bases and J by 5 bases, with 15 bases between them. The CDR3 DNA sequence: TGTGCCAGCAGCCCGTCGGGGTCTTTATATGGCTACACCTTC. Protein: CASSPSGSLYGYTF.

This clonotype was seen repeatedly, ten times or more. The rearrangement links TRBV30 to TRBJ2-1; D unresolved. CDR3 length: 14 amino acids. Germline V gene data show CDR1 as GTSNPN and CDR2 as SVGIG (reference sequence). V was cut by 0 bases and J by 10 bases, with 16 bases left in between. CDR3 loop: CAWSVLAKVGEQFF. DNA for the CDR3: TGTGCCTGGAGTGTACTGGCTAAAGTTGGCGAGCAGTTCTTC.

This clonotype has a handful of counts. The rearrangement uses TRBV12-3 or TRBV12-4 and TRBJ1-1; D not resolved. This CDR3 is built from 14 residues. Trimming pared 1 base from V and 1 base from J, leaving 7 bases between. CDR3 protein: CASSLGSTNTEAFF. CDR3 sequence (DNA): TGTGCCAGCAGTTTAGGCAGCACGAACACTGAAGCTTTCTTT.

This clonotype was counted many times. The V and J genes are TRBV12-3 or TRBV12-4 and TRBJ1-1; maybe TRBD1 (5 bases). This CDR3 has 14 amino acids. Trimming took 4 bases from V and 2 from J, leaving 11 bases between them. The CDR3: CASSYGGINTEAFF. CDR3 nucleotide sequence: TGTGCCAGCAGTTATGGGGGGATCAACACTGAAGCTTTCTTT.

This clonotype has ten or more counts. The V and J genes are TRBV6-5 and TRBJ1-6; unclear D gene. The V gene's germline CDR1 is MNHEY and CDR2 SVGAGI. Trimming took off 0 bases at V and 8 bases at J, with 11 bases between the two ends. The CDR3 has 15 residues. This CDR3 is CASSYSQVKDSPLHF. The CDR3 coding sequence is TGTGCCAGCAGTTACTCGCAGGTTAAGGATTCACCCCTCCACTTT.

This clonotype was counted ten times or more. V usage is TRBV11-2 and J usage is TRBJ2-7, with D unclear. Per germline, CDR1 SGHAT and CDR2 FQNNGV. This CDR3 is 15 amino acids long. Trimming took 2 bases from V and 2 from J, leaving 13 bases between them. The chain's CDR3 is CASSLRLSSTYEQYF. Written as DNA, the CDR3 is TGTGCCAGCAGCTTAAGATTGTCTTCAACCTACGAGCAGTACTTC.

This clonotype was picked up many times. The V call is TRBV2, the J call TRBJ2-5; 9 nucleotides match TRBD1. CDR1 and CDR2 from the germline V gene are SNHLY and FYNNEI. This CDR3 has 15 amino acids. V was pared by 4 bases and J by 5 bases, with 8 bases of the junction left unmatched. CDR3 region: CASSGLGTGRETQYF. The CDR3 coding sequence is TGTGCCAGCAGTGGGTTAGGGACAGGGAGGGAGACCCAGTACTTC.